The 3 T cell receptor beta chains reported below all come from one sample, sequenced in a study of cytomegalovirus exposure and HLA in healthy donors. The PCR contained 60 Vbeta and 13 Jbeta primers. This table comes from immunoSEQ multiplex PCR, and its TCRdb copy is limited to in-frame clones, with some not included. The data contain some 190,000 clones, approximately 86% of them singletons. Material for sequencing was PBMCs. The receptors were gathered from a woman aged 30 to 39 in good health and CMV-seronegative.

V gene TRBV7-6 combines with J gene TRBJ2-5; D is ambiguous. The V end lost 1 base, the J end lost 5 bases, and 8 bases lay between the germline ends. CDR1 SGHVS and CDR2 FNYEAQ come from the germline V gene. CDR3 length: 13 residues. This CDR3 is CASSLDAEETQYF. Written as DNA, the CDR3 is TGTGCCAGCAGCTTAGATGCGGAGGAGACCCAGTACTTC.

As regards this clone: The junction departs from germline at one end; a sequencing error may be responsible. This chain links TRBV28 with TRBJ1-2, with D maybe TRBD1 (6 bases). The V gene's germline CDR1 is MDHEN and CDR2 SYDVKM. The CDR3 sequence is 13 residues long. This CDR3 reads CASSQRDIAGYPF. CDR3 DNA sequence: TGTGCCAGCAGTCAAAGGGACATAGCTGGCTACCCCTTC.

The chain employs TRBV19 and TRBJ2-7; 8 bases are shared with TRBD2. Per the germline V gene, CDR1 is LNHDA and CDR2 is SQIVND (reference sequence). The CDR3 is made up of 14 amino acids. Unmatched junction bases numbered 6, after V lost 5 bases and J lost 3 bases. CDR3 DNA sequence: TGTGCCAGTAGTCCCGCGGGGGGCGGCTACGAGCAGTACTTC. Amino acid sequence: CASSPAGGGYEQYF.